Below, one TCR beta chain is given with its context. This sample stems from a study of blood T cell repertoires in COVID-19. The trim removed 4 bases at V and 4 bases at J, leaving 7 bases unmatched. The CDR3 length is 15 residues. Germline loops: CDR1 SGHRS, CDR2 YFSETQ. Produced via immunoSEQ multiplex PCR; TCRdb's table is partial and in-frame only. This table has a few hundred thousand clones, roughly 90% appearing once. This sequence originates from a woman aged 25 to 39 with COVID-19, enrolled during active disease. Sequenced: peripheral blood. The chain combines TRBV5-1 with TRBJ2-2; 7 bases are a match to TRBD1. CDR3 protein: CASSTTTGVTGELFF. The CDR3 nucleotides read TGCGCCAGCAGCACGACTACAGGGGTCACCGGGGAGCTGTTTTTT. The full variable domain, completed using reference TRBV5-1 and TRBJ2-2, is KAGVTQTPRYLIKTRGQQVTLSCSPISGHRSVSWYQQTPGQGLQFLFEYFSETQRNKGNFPGRFSGRQFSNSRSEMNVSTLELGDSALYLCASSTTTGVTGELFFGEGSRLTVL.